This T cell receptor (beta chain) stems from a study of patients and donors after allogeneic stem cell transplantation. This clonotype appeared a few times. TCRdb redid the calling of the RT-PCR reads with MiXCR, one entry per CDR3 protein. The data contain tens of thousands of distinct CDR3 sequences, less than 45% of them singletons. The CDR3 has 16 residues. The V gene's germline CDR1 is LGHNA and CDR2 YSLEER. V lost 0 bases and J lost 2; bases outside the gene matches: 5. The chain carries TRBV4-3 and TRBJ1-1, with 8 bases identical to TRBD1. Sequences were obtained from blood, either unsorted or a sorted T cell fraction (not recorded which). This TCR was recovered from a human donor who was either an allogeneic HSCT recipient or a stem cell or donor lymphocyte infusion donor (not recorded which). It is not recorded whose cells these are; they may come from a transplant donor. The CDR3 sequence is CASSQDPGGSNTEAFF. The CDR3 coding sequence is TGCGCCAGCAGCCAAGATCCAGGGGGCTCCAACACTGAAGCTTTCTTT.